This T cell receptor beta chain was profiled in a study of shared clonotypes between healthy human individuals. Study-level background: The study enrolled two women and three men aged 18 to 49. Study conclusions and caveats: Larger estimated richness was generally seen in naive subsets than in memory subsets. When naive CD4 clonotypes were compared across a handful of donors, about 4.8% were shared. Sampling used blood alone; tissue repertoires probably differ.

Positive CCR7 selection of CD45RO-negative cells yielded the naive CD8 cells, and terminally differentiated effector memory CD45RA+ cells were excluded. This table comes from immunoSEQ multiplex PCR, and its TCRdb copy is limited to in-frame clones, with some not included. The sample holds hundreds of thousands of clones, about 96% seen once. For this clone: Its target is not known.

Trimming cost V 9 bases and J 0 bases, with 21 bases left between them. This CDR3 is built from 17 residues. CDR1 is MNHEY, CDR2 SMNVEV, per germline (reference sequence). Sequences were obtained from naive CD8+ T cells sorted from blood. This TCR was recovered from a young woman in good health. The genes are TRBV27 and TRBJ1-5, with D maybe TRBD1 (6 bases). The CDR3 spells CARTGTSGDISNQPQHF. CDR3 nucleotides: TGTGCCAGAACGGGGACAAGTGGGGATATTAGCAATCAGCCCCAGCATTTT.